This T cell receptor beta chain derives from a study of T cell responses to AZD1222 COVID-19 vaccine. Regarding the study as a whole: Mapped onto spike, vaccine-associated CD4 TCRs spanned it and were dominant at 160-218 and 743-854. A mostly white British donor set with more females was recruited, and clonal diversity was possibly underestimated.

Of note for this clone: The target antigen is unknown.

The V segment lost 4 bases and the J segment 5 bases; nucleotides outside the gene matches: 3. There are 14 residues in the CDR3. Germline V lookup: CDR1 ENHRY, CDR2 SYGVKD. Data came from immunoSEQ multiplex PCR; TCRdb stores just in-frame clones and leaves some out. The sample holds approximately 42,000 clones, approximately 88% seen once. The sequence was obtained from an adult who received the AZD1222 COVID-19 vaccine. The starting material was peripheral blood, obtained 28 days after the second AZD1222 dose. This chain links TRBV10-3 with TRBJ2-2, with 8 bases aligning to TRBD2. The CDR3 loop reads CAISAQRETGELFF. The CDR3 DNA is TGTGCCATCAGTGCCCAGCGGGAGACCGGGGAGCTGTTTTTT.